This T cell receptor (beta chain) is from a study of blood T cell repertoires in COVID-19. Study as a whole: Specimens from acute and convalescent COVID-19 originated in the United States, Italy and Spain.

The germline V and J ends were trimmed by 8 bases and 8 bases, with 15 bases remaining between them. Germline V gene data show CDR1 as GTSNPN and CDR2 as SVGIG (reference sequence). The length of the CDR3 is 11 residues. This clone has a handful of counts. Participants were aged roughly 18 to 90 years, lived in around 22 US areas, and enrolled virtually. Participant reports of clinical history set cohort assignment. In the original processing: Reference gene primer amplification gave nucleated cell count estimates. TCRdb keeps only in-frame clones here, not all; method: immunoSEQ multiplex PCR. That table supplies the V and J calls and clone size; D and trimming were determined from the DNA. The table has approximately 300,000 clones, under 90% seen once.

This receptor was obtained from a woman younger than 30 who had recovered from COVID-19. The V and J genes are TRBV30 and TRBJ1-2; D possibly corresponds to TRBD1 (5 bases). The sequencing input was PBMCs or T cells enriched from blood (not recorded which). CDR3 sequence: CAGGERGGYTF. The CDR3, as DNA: TGTGCCGGGGGAGAAAGGGGCGGCTACACCTTC.